The subject of this entry is one T cell receptor (beta chain). Its specific antigen is unknown. No much larger clone exists at a distance of one base, and base qualities are not known. Reading from cysteine to phenylalanine, the CDR3 counts 15 amino acids. Only the CDR3 part of the read is kept: 45 bases, read in frame from the first base. CDR1 and CDR2, looked up from the germline V gene, are KGHSH and LQKENI. The protocol used for the library was the immunoSEQ multiplex PCR assay. A mixture of 60 forward primers for TCR Vbeta segments and 13 reverse primers for TCR Jbeta segments was used in the multiplex PCR. The CDR3 region of rearranged TCR beta genes was amplified from genomic DNA with a multiplex PCR assay. Amplified TCR beta libraries were sequenced as 87-base-pair reads on the Illumina HiSeq System. The authors processed their data as follows. A later analysis counted approximately 84 million unique TCR beta chains across the 550 to 800 repertoires, and roughly 10 million of these chains were shared by at least two donors. Raw reads were error-corrected and collapsed into unique sequences with a nearest-neighbor algorithm that merged closely related sequences to remove PCR and sequencing errors. Alignment of CDR3 sequences to IMGT reference sequences was used to assign V, D and J gene segments. For a sequence to be retained, a match of at least six nucleotides to both a V gene segment and a J gene segment was required. Rearrangements were classified as productive when the CDR3 lacked stop codons and remained in frame with V and J, and all other rearrangements were classified as non-productive. Following IMGT convention, CDR3 was defined as the stretch from the second conserved V-encoded cysteine to the conserved J-encoded phenylalanine. The earlier analysis of a few hundred of the donors excluded sequences that lacked an unambiguous match to a single V gene segment. An earlier analysis of almost 600 of the donors classified V segments as functional when productive rearrangements were above 56.7% and as segregating when the standard deviation between donors was above 5%. A statistical classification framework was built for diagnosing cytomegalovirus status from the catalog of TCR beta chain sequences. In a later analysis, TCR nucleotide sequences were compared against IMGT/GENE-DB human TR gene sequences so that V and J genes could be assigned. Using the TCRdist pipeline, a later analysis assigned CDR3 sequences along with most-parsimonious VDJ recombination scenarios. In a later analysis, each TCR beta chain was defined by its CDR3 amino acid sequence together with its V-gene family, and reads lacking a unique V-gene family were excluded. As a way to deal with suspected cross-contamination and a sequencing artifact, a later analysis dropped 500 to 700 nucleotide sequences that were highly shared and had low generation probability. A later analysis calculated a clonal expansion index for each public chain from normalized within-repertoire ranks of inferred template counts. In a later analysis, generation probabilities were computed using a VDJ recombination model fitted to out-of-frame rearrangements, and the results were checked against IGoR. A later analysis scored TCR-TCR, TCR-HLA and TCR-CMV co-occurrence with hypergeometric tests, applying a repertoire-size bias correction to TCR pairs. In a later analysis, false discovery rates were estimated by permuting HLA or CMV assignments 20 times. A later analysis grouped co-occurring TCRs with DBSCAN, adding TCRdist sequence similarity when clustering within HLA-allele-positive subsets. Repertoires with fewer than 30,000 or more than 120,000 public chains were left out of co-occurrence clustering, as were a few repertoires with anomalous nucleotide sharing. Entries here come from immuneACCESS through TCRdb and include only in-frame sequences with V and J called. Some clones fail to appear in such tables; in the studies checked, an unresolved V gene covers under half of the shortfall, and the cause of the remainder is unknown. V, J and clone size are taken as reported in that table, and D and trimming were inferred from the DNA itself. The sample contains 150,000 to 200,000 clones, 75% to 80% of them found a single time. The ten most abundant clones make up about 6.4% of the sample.

The data were taken from a study of cytomegalovirus exposure and HLA in healthy donors (dated by TCRdb to 2016 to 2017). Describing the broader study: An earlier analysis of approximately 640 of the donors reported 250 to 350 Gb of sequence data and some 120 million unique TCR beta sequences from 150 million to 200 million T cells. HLA typing covered class I and class II loci at four-digit resolution. An early release that covered about 640 HLA-typed donors contained about 300 gigabases of sequencing data and 70 million to 100 million unique TCR sequences. Alongside the repertoire data, information on donor age, sex, ethnicity and CMV serostatus was compiled. The number of donors typed differed by locus, with roughly 620-630 for A, B, C, DRB1 and DQB1, around 500 for DQA1, 600 to 610 for DPA1, and 472 for DPB1. High-throughput TCR immunosequencing, statistical association of individual TCRs with disease status, and machine learning were combined to predict cytomegalovirus infection status. A separate validation cohort of over a hundred different subjects was used in addition to the approximately 670-subject first cohort. The later analysis used no new phenotypic data to find candidate immune exposures, relying instead on TCR beta sequences and their occurrence across donors. A later analysis re-examined previously published TCR beta repertoires from 500 to 700 donors and added high-resolution HLA genotyping to investigate patterns of TCR occurrence. Several DR-DQ haplotypes were handled as single units for association and clustering because linkage in the cohort was strong. In an earlier analysis of 550 to 700 of the donors, high-throughput TCR beta sequencing was used to judge whether each TCR beta V gene segment behaved as functional or pseudogenic. The study profiled the T cell repertoires of hundreds of subjects by immunosequencing and related them to cytomegalovirus serostatus. The study was designed to test whether signatures of past pathogen exposure could be identified by cataloging public T cell receptors. Among roughly 370 genotyped donors of the cohort, an average of around 240,000 unique TCR beta nucleotide sequences were sequenced per donor, about a sixth of them non-productive. All discovery cohort repertoires had been generated using a single sequencing platform. Of the roughly 400 genotyped donors, over 80% were placed in the genetic ancestry cluster associated with self-reported Caucasian donors. A later genetic analysis used genome-wide SNP genotypes for 398 of the 666 donors, treating that subset as a discovery cohort.

The cohort comprised fewer than 750 healthy bone marrow donors. At the time of sampling, all cohort members were nominally healthy, though unrecorded immune exposures were likely present. The donor tested CMV seropositive, placing the donor among the 289 seropositive members of the cohort. A peripheral blood sample was provided by each donor, and peripheral blood mononuclear cells were used for TCR beta sequencing. The Qiagen DNeasy Blood Extraction Kit was used to extract genomic DNA from the blood cell samples. What the authors observed across the whole study: A few of the identified cytomegalovirus-associated TCR beta chains were confirmed in vitro to be specific for cytomegalovirus antigens. Immune exposure information for the cohort was limited to CMV serostatus. Strong co-occurrence of HLA alleles, especially DR and DQ, made assigning TCR associations to individual alleles difficult. The classifier was reported to diagnose cytomegalovirus status with high specificity and sensitivity in both the original and validation cohorts. Sequencing depth was assumed to be roughly uniform across donors in the presence/absence analyses, though that assumption may not hold. A further reported finding was that TCR beta sequences accurately predicted the HLA-A and HLA-B alleles for most subjects in the first cohort. In an earlier analysis of roughly 500 of the donors, most TCR beta V segments appeared in productive rearrangements about 87% or about 30% of the time, broadly matching IMGT annotations. In a later analysis, around 15,000 TCR beta sequences were associated with specific HLA alleles at a false discovery rate of 0.05. In a later analysis, most CMV-associated TCR beta chains were found to appear HLA-restricted, with HLA associations seemingly driven largely by CMV exposure. HLA typing was unavailable for some donors at each locus, so association tests used only the typed subset. In a later genetic analysis, a missense DCLRE1C variant was associated with V-gene and J-gene trimming of TCR beta chains, and the association was replicated in an independent cohort. Some IMGT-functional V segments, including TRBV6-2 and TRBV6-3, could not be told apart with the 87-base-pair reads, so those segments were excluded. Several of the top co-occurrence clusters appeared to be linked to parvovirus B19, influenza, CMV and Epstein-Barr virus, according to a later analysis. In a later analysis, TCR association rates were found to vary across HLA loci, with the most associated TCRs seen for DRB1 alleles and the fewest for HLA-C alleles. While some public TCRs were present in many individuals, most TCR sequences turned up only very rarely across donors. In a later genetic analysis, fewer N-insertions in productive TCRs were reported among donors in an Asian-associated ancestry cluster than the approximately 670-donor mean. A total of about 180 TCR beta chains were listed by the study as associated with cytomegalovirus. Because counts were too low, seventeen rarely observed V segments, including chromosome 9 orphons, were excluded from the earlier analysis of 587 of the donors. A cluster of highly shared sequence variants was judged likely to represent a technical artifact of the sequencing pipeline. The cohort was sequenced for TCR beta chains only, and without alpha or paired-chain data the features that could be detected were limited. Correlated functional status among segregating V segments might be attributable to linkage disequilibrium, but an unknown experimental factor could not be ruled out. Compared with equally common non-associated chains, HLA-associated TCR beta chains in a later analysis were more clonally expanded and had lower generation probabilities. The authors suggested that the approach could potentially be generalized to other disease states and immunological phenotypes.

The chain is made from TRBV18 and TRBJ2-5, with 7 bases matching TRBD1. The DNA end is more similar to TRBJ2-7, so the J call may be wrong. The sequenced sample was PBMCs. This clonotype originated in a man between 35 and 55 years old in good health and CMV-seropositive. The CDR3 amino acid sequence is: CASSPKPGQSYEQYF. The nucleotide sequence is given as TGTGCCAGCTCACCAAAGCCGGGACAGAGCTACGAGCAGTACTTC.